These 28 T cell receptor beta chains came from one sample sequenced in a study of cytomegalovirus exposure and HLA in healthy donors. The PCR had 60 Vbeta and 13 Jbeta primers. Only in-frame clones appear in the TCRdb table, and some are missing; sequencing was by immunoSEQ multiplex PCR. The profile covers 150,000 to 200,000 clones, with 75% to 85% appearing a single time and approximately 2.2% taken by the ten largest. Material for sequencing was PBMCs. These receptor sequences come from a woman between 45 and 60 years old in good health and CMV-seronegative.

The chain is built from TRBV7-2 and TRBJ1-3; perhaps TRBD1 as D (5 bases). Per the germline V gene, CDR1 is SGHTA and CDR2 is FQGNSA. With 3 bases removed from V and 7 bases from J, the gap between germline ends came to 13 bases. The CDR3 extends over 14 amino acids. In DNA, the CDR3 is TGTGCCAGCAGCTTCCGGCAGGGAGGGAACACCATATATTTT. Its protein is CASSFRQGGNTIYF.

This chain links TRBV6-1 with TRBJ2-5, with D perhaps TRBD2 (6 bases). Deletions cut 1 base from V and 2 bases from J, with 14 bases between. The CDR3 runs to 16 residues. The V gene's germline CDR1 is MNHNS and CDR2 SASEGT. CDR3 nucleotides: TGTGCCAGCAGTGAAGTAAGGCTAGCGTTGCAAGAGACCCAGTACTTC. This codes for CASSEVRLALQETQYF.

This CDR3 is CASSPLAGGVGEQYF. The DNA for the CDR3 is TGCGCCAGCAGCCCACTCGCGGGTGGGGTGGGTGAGCAGTACTTC. The rearrangement uses TRBV4-1 and TRBJ2-7, with D perhaps matching TRBD2 (5 bases). V was clipped by 4 bases and J by 7 bases, with 20 bases between them. CDR3 length equals 15 residues. CDR1 and CDR2 (germline): MGHRA, YSYEKL.

This rearrangement joins TRBV5-1 to TRBJ2-7, with 10 bases aligning to TRBD2. V lost 3 bases to trimming and J lost 4 bases; unmatched junction nucleotides: 7. The germline V gene has CDR1 SGHRS and CDR2 YFSETQ. The CDR3 runs 15 residues. The CDR3: CASSWTSGGLYEQYF. In nucleotides, the CDR3 is TGCGCCAGCAGCTGGACTAGCGGAGGGTTATACGAGCAGTACTTC.

The gene calls are TRBV29-1 and TRBJ2-4; 7 bases fit TRBD2. The CDR3 runs to 14 residues. V was pared by 6 bases and J by 5 bases, with 10 bases of the junction left unmatched. Looked up from germline, CDR1 is SQVTM and CDR2 is ANQGSEA. The CDR3 DNA reads as TGCAGCGTCCTCGACCGGGGGGATGAAAACATTCAGTACTTC. Translation: CSVLDRGDENIQYF.

The CDR3 DNA follows: TGTGCCAGCAGCCCCGGGGTAGCTAGCGGGGCCCAGGATACGCAGTATTTT. Encoded protein: CASSPGVASGAQDTQYF. The V and J genes are TRBV9 and TRBJ2-3; 9 bases are a match to TRBD2. The V segment lost 4 bases and the J segment 6 bases; nucleotides outside the gene matches: 15. The CDR3 contains 17 residues. Germline V gene sequence: CDR1 SGDLS, CDR2 YYNGEE.

This sequence joins TRBV5-5 and TRBJ1-2; 10 nucleotides line up with TRBD1. V gave up 4 bases and J gave up 4 bases; unmatched junction bases: 13. Germline V gives CDR1 SGHKS, CDR2 YYEKEE (reference sequence). The CDR3 sequence is 17 residues long. CDR3 bases: TGTGCCAGCAGCCCCGGGACAGGGGAAGTCGCCAGCTATGGCTACACCTTC. The encoded protein is CASSPGTGEVASYGYTF.

This rearrangement joins TRBV19 to TRBJ2-3; 11 bases are shared with TRBD2. V lost 4 bases, J lost 2 bases, and 5 bases stayed unmatched. Germline CDR1 LNHDA, CDR2 SQIVND (reference sequence). This CDR3 is built from 16 residues. The CDR3: CASSTRLAGFTDTQYF. The CDR3 region has the DNA TGTGCCAGTAGTACCAGACTAGCGGGGTTCACAGATACGCAGTATTTT.

V and J are TRBV7-2 and TRBJ2-7, with 7 bases fitting TRBD2. Trimming at V came to 4 bases and at J to 7 bases, leaving 10 bases not matched to a gene. CDR3 length: 14 residues. CDR1 SGHTA and CDR2 FQGNSA come from the germline V gene. The CDR3 sequence: CASSYLGDYREQYF. As DNA, the CDR3 is TGTGCCAGCAGCTACCTTGGGGACTACCGGGAGCAGTACTTC.

The genes are TRBV6-5 and TRBJ1-1; no firm D call. Germline V gene sequence: CDR1 MNHEY, CDR2 SVGAGI. The ends were cut back, 5 bases at V and 1 base at J, with 11 bases in the middle. The CDR3 extends over 14 amino acids. The CDR3 bases are TGTGCCAGCAGTCGCGACTTCGGGAACACTGAAGCTTTCTTT. Its translation: CASSRDFGNTEAFF.

V gene TRBV28 combines with J gene TRBJ2-5; the match to TRBD1 covers 9 bases. The tail of the sequence fits TRBJ2-7 better, so the J call may be wrong. CDR1 is MDHEN and CDR2 is SYDVKM in the germline V gene. CDR3 length: 15 amino acids. In DNA, the CDR3 is TGTGCCAGCAGTGCCGGGACAGGGACGTCCTACGAGCAGTACTTC. Amino acids: CASSAGTGTSYEQYF.

The chain combines TRBV6-5 with TRBJ1-2, with TRBD1 matching over 9 bases. Germline V lookup: CDR1 MNHEY, CDR2 SVGAGI. The CDR3 runs 15 residues. Trimming at V came to 2 bases and at J to 6 bases, leaving 7 bases not matched to a gene. The CDR3 spells CASSYGTGKVDGYTF. CDR3 nucleotides: TGTGCCAGCAGTTACGGGACAGGGAAGGTGGATGGCTACACCTTC.

This rearrangement joins TRBV28 to TRBJ1-2; 8 bases agree with TRBD1. Losses at the gene ends were 8 bases for V and 7 bases for J; bases not matched to a gene: 15. The CDR3 runs to 15 residues. Germline values: CDR1 MDHEN, CDR2 SYDVKM. The CDR3 reads CASRLRDRLNSGYTF. CDR3 DNA: TGTGCCAGCCGCTTGCGGGACAGGCTGAATAGTGGCTACACCTTC.

The CDR3 DNA follows: TGTGCCAGTACCCCGGGCAGGGGGAGGAACACTGAAGCTTTCTTT. The encoded protein is CASTPGRGRNTEAFF. V and J are TRBV19 and TRBJ1-1, with 7 bases matching TRBD1. The V and J ends lost 7 bases and 1 base, in that order; junction bases with no gene match: 9. The germline V gene encodes CDR1 LNHDA and CDR2 SQIVND (reference sequence). The CDR3 sequence is 15 residues long.

The V and J genes are TRBV27 and TRBJ2-5, with D perhaps TRBD2 (5 bases). Deletions cut 0 bases from V and 3 bases from J, with 11 bases between. Germline CDR1 MNHEY, CDR2 SMNVEV (reference sequence). This CDR3 contains 15 residues. The CDR3 DNA reads as TGTGCCAGCAGTTTATCTTCAACTAGGAAAGAGACCCAGTACTTC. This codes for CASSLSSTRKETQYF.

J is TRBJ2-1 and V is TRBV4-1, with 8 positions matching TRBD1. The CDR3 spans 15 residues. Looked up from germline, CDR1 is MGHRA and CDR2 is YSYEKL. J was trimmed by 4 bases and V by 6 bases; bases with no gene match: 8. In nucleotides, the CDR3 is TGCGCCAGCAGGCCTCCGGGACAGGTATACAATGAGCAGTTCTTC. It codes for CASRPPGQVYNEQFF.

The genes are TRBV7-2 and TRBJ2-3; D perhaps matches TRBD2 (6 bases). Germline CDR1 reads SGHTA; CDR2 reads FQGNSA. This CDR3 comprises 16 residues. The ends were cut back, 0 bases at V and 1 base at J, with 11 bases in the middle. The DNA of the CDR3 is TGTGCCAGCAGCTTAGCGACTAGTATGGGCACAGATACGCAGTATTTT. It is translated as CASSLATSMGTDTQYF.

The chain joins TRBV27 to TRBJ1-2; D gene ambiguous. Germline V lookup: CDR1 MNHEY, CDR2 SMNVEV (reference sequence). This CDR3 is 15 amino acids long. V was trimmed by 5 bases and J by 3 bases, leaving 16 bases between them. This CDR3 is CASSHGGVGYYGYTF. DNA for the CDR3: TGTGCCAGCAGTCACGGCGGGGTTGGTTACTATGGCTACACCTTC.

The chain recombines TRBV27 with TRBJ1-1; possibly TRBD1 for D (6 bases). In germline, CDR1 is MNHEY, CDR2 SMNVEV (reference sequence). V lost 0 bases and J 5 bases, leaving 19 bases between the germline ends. The length of the CDR3 is 17 residues. DNA for the CDR3: TGTGCCAGCAGTTTATCATCAGGGGCGCTAACGTGGACTGAAGCTTTCTTT. This gives the protein CASSLSSGALTWTEAFF.

The J gene is TRBJ1-1, the V gene TRBV5-1, with D possibly TRBD1 on 5 matching bases. Germline CDR1 reads SGHRS; CDR2 reads YFSETQ. There are 16 residues in the CDR3. V was trimmed by 4 bases and J by 3 bases, leaving 19 bases between them. The CDR3 DNA sequence: TGCGCCAGCAGCCCGGGAGGCGGGGGAGTGTACACTGAAGCTTTCTTT. Translating gives CASSPGGGGVYTEAFF. Supplemented by reference TRBV5-1 and TRBJ1-1, the full variable domain reads KAGVTQTPRYLIKTRGQQVTLSCSPISGHRSVSWYQQTPGQGLQFLFEYFSETQRNKGNFPGRFSGRQFSNSRSEMNVSTLELGDSALYLCASSPGGGGVYTEAFFGQGTRLTVV.

The chain is built from TRBV5-5 and TRBJ2-7, with 8 bases fitting TRBD2. CDR1 is SGHKS, CDR2 YYEKEE, per germline (reference sequence). CDR3 length: 14 amino acids. J lost 10 bases, V lost 5 bases, and 14 bases had no gene match. The DNA of the CDR3 is TGTGCCAGCAGAGCTACTAGCGGATATCACGGCCAGTACTTC. Protein: CASRATSGYHGQYF.

The genes are TRBV7-9 and TRBJ2-2, with 11 bases fitting TRBD2. The germline CDR1 and CDR2 sequences are SEHNR and FQNEAQ (reference sequence). V trimming: 6 bases; J trimming: 6 bases; junction bases outside the gene matches: 12. The CDR3 has 17 amino acids. The CDR3 here is CASSIAGGPIRSGELFF. The CDR3 DNA is TGTGCCAGCAGTATAGCGGGAGGGCCGATTAGGTCCGGGGAGCTGTTTTTT.

The chain is built from TRBV30 and TRBJ1-1; D unresolved. The CDR3 extends over 12 amino acids. The V gene lost 1 base and the J gene lost 11 bases, with 14 bases spanning the gap. Germline CDR1 reads GTSNPN; CDR2 reads SVGIG (reference sequence). CDR3 sequence: CAWSAIPAGAFF. DNA for the CDR3: TGTGCCTGGAGTGCCATCCCGGCGGGGGCTTTCTTT.

This sequence joins TRBV6-5 and TRBJ1-1, with D possibly matching TRBD1 (5 bases). CDR3 length equals 16 residues. Germline CDR1 MNHEY, CDR2 SVGAGI. Trimming cost V 0 bases and J 8 bases, with 19 bases left between them. As DNA, the CDR3 is TGTGCCAGCAGTTACTCGTTTACAGGAAAGAATGGAGAAGCTTTCTTT. Protein: CASSYSFTGKNGEAFF.

The chain combines TRBV5-1 with TRBJ2-7; D may be TRBD2 (6 bases). Germline V gene data show CDR1 as SGHRS and CDR2 as YFSETQ. V was shortened by 3 bases and J by 3 bases, with 10 bases between the two germline ends. This CDR3 is 13 amino acids long. This CDR3 is CASSSTRSYEQYF. As DNA, the CDR3 is TGCGCCAGCAGCTCGACTAGGAGCTACGAGCAGTACTTC.

The chain couples TRBV9 to TRBJ2-7, with D tentatively TRBD1 (5 bases). Per germline, CDR1 SGDLS and CDR2 YYNGEE. There are 14 residues in the CDR3. The V gene lost 2 bases and the J gene lost 0 bases, with 9 bases spanning the gap. The CDR3 coding sequence is TGTGCCAGCAGCGTGGCCGACAGCTCCTACGAGCAGTACTTC. Translating it yields CASSVADSSYEQYF.

The J gene is TRBJ1-2, the V gene TRBV6-5; 9 bases map to TRBD1. The CDR3 has 14 amino acids. Germline CDR1 reads MNHEY; CDR2 reads SVGAGI. Losses at the gene ends were 5 bases for V and 7 bases for J; bases not matched to a gene: 8. The CDR3 reads CASSPGQGRGGYTF. The CDR3 DNA reads TGTGCCAGCAGTCCCGGACAGGGGCGAGGTGGCTACACCTTC.

A few counts support this clone. This chain uses TRBV9 with TRBJ2-6, with 9 bases aligning to TRBD1. Trimming cost V 0 bases and J 2 bases; bases outside gene matches: 6. The CDR3 extends over 18 amino acids. The germline V gene encodes CDR1 SGDLS and CDR2 YYNGEE. CDR3 sequence (DNA): TGTGCCAGCAGCGTAGGGCAACGGACAGGGGCTGGGGCCAACGTCCTGACTTTC. It specifies CASSVGQRTGAGANVLTF. Full variable domain (rest looked up from reference TRBV9 and TRBJ2-6): DSGVTQTPKHLITATGQRVTLRCSPRSGDLSVYWYQQSLDQGLQFLIQYYNGEERAKGNILERFSAQQFPDLHSELNLSSLELGDSALYFCASSVGQRTGAGANVLTFGAGSRLTVL.